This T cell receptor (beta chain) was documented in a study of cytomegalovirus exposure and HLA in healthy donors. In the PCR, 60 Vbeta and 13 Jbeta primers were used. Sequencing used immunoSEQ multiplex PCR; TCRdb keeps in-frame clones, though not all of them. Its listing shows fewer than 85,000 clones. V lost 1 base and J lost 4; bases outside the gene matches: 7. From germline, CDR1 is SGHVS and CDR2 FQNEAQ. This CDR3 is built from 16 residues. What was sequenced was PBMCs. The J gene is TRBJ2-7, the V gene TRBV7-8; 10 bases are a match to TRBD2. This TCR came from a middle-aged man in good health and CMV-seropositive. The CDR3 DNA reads TGTGCCAGCAGCTTAGGGACTAGCGGTCTTTTTTACGAGCAGTACGTC. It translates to CASSLGTSGLFYEQYV.